This TCR beta chain was captured by sequencing in a study of early T cells in non-severe SARS-CoV-2 infection. Study as a whole: Chains were not paired, and sequencing was done on bulk RNA from unsorted whole blood. Study outcomes and limitations: VDJdb-based annotation leaned toward anti-spike CD8 responses and missed private and CD4 specificities.

As regards this clonotype: Antigen specificity is unknown.

Researchers attached unique molecular identifiers to individual cDNA molecules. TCRdb re-analysed the 5' RACE reads in MiXCR, keeping a single row per CDR3 protein. The sample contains tens of thousands of distinct CDR3 sequences, approximately 12% of which appear only once. The CDR3 consists of 14 residues. The germline V gene encodes CDR1 SEHNR and CDR2 FQNEAQ (reference sequence). The V end was cut by 2 bases, the J end by 4 bases, with 9 bases between. This clonotype originated in an adult who was a healthcare worker with PCR-confirmed SARS-CoV-2 infection or an uninfected control (not recorded which). This chain connects TRBV7-9 to TRBJ2-1; perhaps TRBD1 as D (6 bases). Sequences were obtained from whole blood. The CDR3 region has the DNA TGTGCCAGCAGCTTAACCGACAGGTACAATGAGCAGTTCTTC. Translation: CASSLTDRYNEQFF.